This T cell receptor beta chain appears in the sequencing data of a study of T-cell reconstitution after alpha-beta-depleted transplantation in children. TCRbeta library construction was performed incorporating unique molecular identifiers. TCRdb recomputed calls from the PCR reads with MiXCR, one row per CDR3 protein. This table has approximately 240,000 distinct CDR3 sequences, over 9.5% appearing once. With 0 bases removed from V and 2 bases from J, the gap between germline ends came to 6 bases. Germline-derived CDR1 and CDR2 are SGHKS and YYEKEE (reference sequence). The CDR3 is made up of 13 amino acids. At least ten counts were recorded for this clonotype.

The clonotype was recovered from a human donor who donated a stem cell graft to a child with SCID. Specimen: PBMCs from the stem cell graft donor, collected from the stem cell graft. The chain links TRBV5-5 to TRBJ2-7; no clear D. The CDR3 DNA sequence: TGTGCCAGCAGCTTGGATTCGCCCTACGAGCAGTACTTC. Translated, it gives CASSLDSPYEQYF.